The following is a TCR beta chain sequence with its context. These data come from a study of blood T cells in healthy people across ages. Germline-derived CDR1 and CDR2 are MNHNS and SASEGT. Trimming took 4 bases from V and 1 from J, leaving 4 bases between them. This CDR3 has 13 residues. The authors ran a second PCR of about 6 to 12 cycles using a sample-barcoded 5' primer and a J-beta primer mix. Each CDR3 protein is one row after TCRdb ran MiXCR on the 5' RACE reads. The sample yields about 780,000 distinct CDR3 sequences, under 30% seen once. The data also belong to a second study, concerning T cells of mothers and their children.

The material sequenced was blood. The chain recombines TRBV6-1 with TRBJ2-2; unclear D gene. This receptor was identified in a boy aged 5-17 years in good health. The CDR3 DNA is TGTGCCAGCAGTGCTCTGAACACCGGGGAGCTGTTTTTT. Its translation: CASSALNTGELFF.